This T cell receptor beta chain emerged from a study of blood T cell repertoires in COVID-19 (dated by TCRdb to about 2020). Regarding the research as a whole: Samples from collaborators originated in the United States, Italy and Spain and spanned both the acute and convalescent phases of COVID-19. The prospective study material was composed of cDNA or gDNA derived from T cells, B-cell-depleted T cells, or PBMCs. Subjects who had been exposed to COVID-19, were actively infected with it, or had recovered from it provided the deeply sampled blood TCRbeta repertoires that made up the dataset. The repertoires were released in a freely available public database intended as a resource for research on the immune response to SARS-CoV-2. The samples were drawn from the first 160 participants of the ongoing ImmuneRACE study and from over a thousand subjects provided by 6 global collaborators. Sample metadata almost always included a de-identified subject ID, COVID-19 status, age in years and sex. Where HLA class I and class II types were available, the types were taken from metadata supplied by the sample provider, not from assay-based typing.

A word on this clone: Its binding antigen is unknown. Base-call qualities are not available, and no considerably larger clone is one nucleotide away.

TCRbeta CDR3 regions were amplified from genomic DNA by means of the immunoSEQ Assay, a bias-controlled multiplex PCR. The study's own analysis went as follows. The number of nucleated cells in each sample was estimated from the amplification of reference gene primers within the assay. Sequence reads were collapsed and filtered to measure the absolute abundance of every unique TCRbeta CDR3 rearrangement. For each sample, productive Simpson clonality was calculated as the square root of Simpson's diversity index over productive rearrangements. Drawn from immuneACCESS, this table holds only the in-frame rearrangements with V and J called that TCRdb kept. Clones are partly lost; checked studies trace under half to an unresolved V gene and leave the rest unexplained. Clonal size and the V and J genes are those of that table, whereas D and trimming came from the DNA. In this sample the table shows 43,000 or so clones, roughly 86% of which occur a single time. The top ten constitute 15% to 20% of the sample.

General findings and caveats noted by the study authors: Clinical and demographic metadata were provided uncurated, with the amount varying by source and participant.

Collaborating institutions collected whole blood in K2EDTA tubes following their own protocols. For TCRbeta analysis, collaborators shipped samples as frozen whole blood, isolated PBMCs, or DNA extracted from either of those sample types. The germline V gene (reference sequence) supplies CDR1 LGHDT and CDR2 YNNKEL. After removal of 3 bases from V and 4 bases from J, the junction retains 12 bases not matched to a gene. The CDR3 starts with the cysteine, ends with the phenylalanine, and has 18 residues. Left in the record is the CDR3 DNA by itself, 54 bases read in frame from the first base. This receptor was taken from a man in his 60s with active or convalescent COVID-19. The chain uses TRBV3-1 (or the pseudogene TRBV3-2) and TRBJ2-3; the junction holds 11 bases that match TRBD2. Input material: peripheral blood. The CDR3 is CASSHGPGSGGAPDTQYF. The sequence in DNA is TGTGCCAGCAGCCACGGGCCGGGTAGCGGGGGGGCCCCAGATACGCAGTATTTT.